This T cell receptor (beta chain) was identified in a study of T cell clonotyping in hematopoietic cell transplantation. Noted time point: recipient sample about 28 days before transplant, after cytoreduction. Profiled with immunoSEQ multiplex PCR; TCRdb holds only in-frame clones, not every one. The sample has about 36,000 clones, around 95% seen once. The CDR3 consists of 13 residues. V lost 4 bases, J lost 4 bases, and 10 bases lay in between. Per germline, CDR1 LGHNA and CDR2 YNFKEQ. The specimen was peripheral blood mononuclear cells, collected before stem cell transplant. The chain couples TRBV4-2 to TRBJ2-5, with D maybe TRBD2 (5 bases). The source is a man aged 35-49 years with chronic myeloid leukemia. Some clones in this sample may be carry-over from other donors' samples. The CDR3 DNA sequence: TGTGCCAGCAGCCGGCGCGAGGGAGAGACCCAGTACTTC. Translating it yields CASSRREGETQYF.